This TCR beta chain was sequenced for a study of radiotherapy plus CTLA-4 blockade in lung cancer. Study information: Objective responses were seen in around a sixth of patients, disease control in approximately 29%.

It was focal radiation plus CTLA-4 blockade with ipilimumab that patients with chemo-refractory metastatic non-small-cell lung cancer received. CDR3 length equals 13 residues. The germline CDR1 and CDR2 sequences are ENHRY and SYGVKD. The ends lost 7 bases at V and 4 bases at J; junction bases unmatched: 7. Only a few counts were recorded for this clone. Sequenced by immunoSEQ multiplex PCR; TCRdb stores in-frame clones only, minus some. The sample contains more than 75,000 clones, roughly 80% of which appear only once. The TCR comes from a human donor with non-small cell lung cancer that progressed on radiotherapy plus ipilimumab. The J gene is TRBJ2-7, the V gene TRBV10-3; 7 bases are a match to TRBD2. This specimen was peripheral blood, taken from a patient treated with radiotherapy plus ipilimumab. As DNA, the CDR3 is TGTGCCATCAAAAGCGGGGAGTTTTACGAGCAGTACTTC. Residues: CAIKSGEFYEQYF.